These T cell receptor beta chains were read from a single sample in a study of vaccination and CD4 T cells after COVID-19. The antigens of these receptors remain unknown. TCRdb re-called the PCR reads with MiXCR, one entry per CDR3 protein. The table lists roughly 4,900 distinct CDR3 sequences, approximately 30% of them singletons. The specimen sequenced was CD4+ T cells from blood, cultured in vitro. Receptor source: a human donor who had recovered from COVID-19. The CDR3 runs from the conserved cysteine through the conserved F or W. D genes are given only for firm matches. Clone size is given for some rows only: seen once, a few or many times, or a class if the clone is expanded.

clone_size,v_call,d_call,j_call,cdr3_aa,cdr3_nt
few,TRBV6-2/TRBV6-3,TRBD1,TRBJ2-2,CASSPGTGANTGELFF,TGTGCCAGCAGCCCCGGGACAGGGGCGAACACCGGGGAGCTGTTTTTT
-,TRBV20-1,TRBD1,TRBJ1-5,CSAGTGNQPQHF,TGCAGTGCTGGGACAGGCAATCAGCCCCAGCATTTT
-,TRBV6-1,-,TRBJ2-1,CASTPAGPADVNEQFF,TGTGCCAGCACCCCTGCAGGTCCGGCTGATGTCAATGAGCAGTTCTTC
few,TRBV7-2,-,TRBJ2-1,CASSLAPEGWGQFF,TGTGCCAGCAGCTTAGCGCCGGAAGGGTGGGGGCAGTTCTTC
-,TRBV6-1,TRBD1,TRBJ2-2,CASSQGQGTGELFF,TGTGCCAGCAGTCAAGGACAGGGCACCGGGGAGCTGTTTTTT
once,TRBV6-5,-,TRBJ2-3,CASSLYGGFGSTDTQYF,TGTGCCAGCAGTTTATATGGAGGTTTTGGGAGCACAGATACGCAGTATTTT
-,TRBV18,TRBD2,TRBJ2-1,CASSPGLAGDNEQFF,TGTGCCAGCTCACCGGGACTAGCGGGGGACAATGAGCAGTTCTTC
few,TRBV6-5,-,TRBJ2-7,CASSYQRISYEQYF,TGTGCCAGCAGTTATCAAAGGATATCCTACGAGCAGTACTTC
-,TRBV7-2,TRBD2,TRBJ2-1,CASSPRLAGVEYNEQFF,TGTGCCAGCAGCCCACGACTAGCGGGAGTCGAATACAATGAGCAGTTCTTC
-,TRBV10-3,TRBD1,TRBJ2-5,CAISMGQGALETQYF,TGTGCCATCAGTATGGGACAGGGGGCCCTTGAGACCCAGTACTTC
-,TRBV7-3,TRBD2,TRBJ2-3,CASSLYGLAGATDTQYF,TGTGCCAGCAGCTTATACGGACTAGCGGGAGCCACAGATACGCAGTATTTT
-,TRBV4-1,-,TRBJ1-6,CASSQGEVVNSPLHF,TGCGCCAGCAGCCAAGGTGAAGTTGTAAATTCACCCCTCCACTTT
-,TRBV2,TRBD2,TRBJ2-1,CASRRGLAGNEQFF,TGTGCCAGCAGGAGGGGACTAGCGGGGAATGAGCAGTTCTTC
-,TRBV6-1,-,TRBJ2-2,CASSNPGTGELFF,TGTGCCAGCAGCAACCCCGGGACCGGGGAGCTGTTTTTT
-,TRBV7-9,-,TRBJ2-3,CASSPAGRSTDTQYF,TGTGCCAGCAGCCCGGCGGGCCGTTCCACAGATACGCAGTATTTT
few,TRBV20-1,-,TRBJ1-5,CSARGRDGYQPQHF,TGCAGTGCTAGAGGGCGGGACGGATATCAGCCCCAGCATTTT
-,TRBV23-1,TRBD2,TRBJ2-3,CASSQSWGLAGGPIDTQYF,TGCGCCAGCAGTCAATCTTGGGGACTAGCGGGAGGGCCAATAGATACGCAGTATTTT
-,TRBV20-1,TRBD1,TRBJ1-1,CSARGDRGENTEAFF,TGCAGTGCTAGAGGGGACAGGGGTGAGAACACTGAAGCTTTCTTT
-,TRBV7-8,TRBD2,TRBJ2-2,CASSHGTSGGAHGELLF,TGTGCCAGCAGCCACGGGACTAGCGGGGGGGCCCACGGGGAGCTGCTTTTT
-,TRBV20-1,TRBD2,TRBJ2-5,CSATGTSGRAIRETEYF,TGCAGTGCTACCGGGACTAGCGGGAGGGCGATTCGAGAGACCGAGTACTTC
-,TRBV7-9,-,TRBJ1-2,CASSLGTLTNYGYTF,TGTGCCAGCAGCTTAGGCACGCTTACTAACTATGGCTACACCTTC
-,TRBV2,TRBD1,TRBJ1-1,CASSGQGYTEAFF,TGTGCCAGCAGCGGACAGGGCTACACTGAAGCTTTCTTT
few,TRBV6-1,TRBD2,TRBJ2-7,CASSQTSGHTYEQYF,TGTGCCAGCAGCCAGACTAGCGGGCACACCTACGAGCAGTACTTC
few,TRBV6-1,TRBD1,TRBJ1-2,CASTLRGRGGPIYGYTF,TGTGCCAGCACCCTAAGGGGGCGGGGGGGGCCCATCTATGGCTACACCTTC